Included here is one T cell receptor beta chain sequence, with context. Its antigen is still unknown. The record has no base qualities; no much larger clone is one base away. The sample is drawn from a study of T cell responses to AZD1222 COVID-19 vaccine (dated by TCRdb to the early 2020s). With regard to the full study: Because spike-specific TCR depth and breadth did not differ between the two schedules, AZD1222 recipients who got a second dose at roughly 4 weeks were pooled with those who got a second dose at roughly 12 weeks. TCR sequencing covered over 230 trial participants: 200 to 220 given two doses of AZD1222 and 26 given two doses of MenACWY control vaccine. Trial participants were enrolled by age into 18-55, 56-69 and 70-plus year subgroups, with 148, 28 and 57 TCR-sequenced participants respectively.

Study-wide conclusions, independent of this receptor: Conclusions about previously exposed vaccinees are limited because only 6 or 7 AZD1222 recipients were SARS-CoV-2 seropositive at baseline. Vaccine-associated CD4 TCRs spanned the whole spike protein, with dominant responses in regions 160-218 and 743-854. Reportedly, close to half of the unique spike-specific TCRs recognized epitopes lying outside the regions that are mutated in the B.1.351 and B.1.1.7 variants. The 56-69-year group was small, and its depth increase did not reach significance, likely because of low power. Participants were mostly white British and included more females than males, and it was suggested by the authors that clonal diversity may have been underestimated. After two AZD1222 doses, both the breadth and the depth of spike-specific TCRs were significantly higher than at day 0 and than in MenACWY recipients. No day 14 peak-response samples were available, so repertoires were characterized only after the peak T cell response.

The CDR3 regions of human TCRbeta chains were analyzed by immunosequencing. In the original analysis: Repertoire TCRs were checked for matches against a reference library of SARS-CoV-2-specific TCRs that had been generated using the MIRA antigen-specificity platform. Breadth was defined as the fraction of unique TCRs that were SARS-CoV-2-associated, and depth was defined as the fraction of total T cells that were SARS-CoV-2-associated. Each spike-specific TCR was assigned to its reactive spike region and to a CD4 or CD8 class using the MIRA data. Log10-transformed breadth and depth values were compared by one-way ANOVA with Sidak's multiple comparisons tests. TCRdb obtained this table from immuneACCESS and retained in-frame rearrangements with V and J assigned. These tables miss some clones; where compared with another copy, unresolved V genes account for less than half of the shortfall, and the remainder is unexplained. The V and J calls and the clone size are those of that table, but D and trimming were determined from the DNA. This sample comprises fewer than 150,000 clones, 93% of them detected only once. Approximately 5% of the sample is taken by the ten largest.

The time point label, as the study defines it: baseline before first vaccination. Vaccinee samples were obtained from the UK trials COV001 and COV002, which included a single-blind randomized controlled phase 2/3 trial of AZD1222 (ChAdOx1 nCoV-19) in healthy adults. For TCRbeta chain sequencing, PBMC samples from trial participants were taken at day 0 and at day 28 after the second dose. Source: peripheral blood, taken on day 0 of AZD1222 vaccination. The TCR comes from an adult in good health.

The CDR3 region reads CASSRFATNEKLFF. The sequenced DNA: TGTGCCAGCAGCCGATTTGCAACTAATGAAAAACTGTTTTTT. Recombination joined TRBV7-9 with TRBJ1-4, with the D gene too uncertain to name. V is clipped by 5 bases and J by 0 bases, and the sequence between their germline boundaries is 7 bases long. The CDR3 sequence holds 14 residues, the cysteine and phenylalanine included. Only the CDR3 part of the read is kept: 42 bases, read in frame from the first base. Reading the germline V gene (reference sequence) gives CDR1 SEHNR and CDR2 FQNEAQ.